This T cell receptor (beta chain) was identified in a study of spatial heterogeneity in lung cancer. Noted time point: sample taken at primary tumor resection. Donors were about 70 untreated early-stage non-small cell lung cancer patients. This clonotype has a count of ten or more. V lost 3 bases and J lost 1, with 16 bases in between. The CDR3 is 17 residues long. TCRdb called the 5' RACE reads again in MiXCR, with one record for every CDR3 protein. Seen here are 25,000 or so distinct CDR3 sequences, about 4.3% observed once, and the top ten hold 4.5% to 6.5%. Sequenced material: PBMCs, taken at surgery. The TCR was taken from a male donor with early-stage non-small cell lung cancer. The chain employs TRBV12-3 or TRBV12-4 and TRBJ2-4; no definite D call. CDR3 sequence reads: CASSFNAHQLAKNIQYF. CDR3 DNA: TGTGCCAGCAGTTTCAACGCCCACCAGCTGGCCAAAAACATTCAGTACTTC.